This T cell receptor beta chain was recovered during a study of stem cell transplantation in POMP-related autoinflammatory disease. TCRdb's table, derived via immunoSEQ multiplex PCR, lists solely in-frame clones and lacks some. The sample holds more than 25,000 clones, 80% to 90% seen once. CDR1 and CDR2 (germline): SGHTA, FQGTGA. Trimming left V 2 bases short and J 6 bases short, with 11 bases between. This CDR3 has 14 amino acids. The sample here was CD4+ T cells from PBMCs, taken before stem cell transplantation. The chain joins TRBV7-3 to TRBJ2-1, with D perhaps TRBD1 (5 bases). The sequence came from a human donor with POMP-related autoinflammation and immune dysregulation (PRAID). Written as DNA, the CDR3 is TGTGCCAGCAGCTTAGGGGCTCCGACCAATGAGCAGTTCTTC. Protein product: CASSLGAPTNEQFF.